The sample holds many counts of the clone carrying this T cell receptor beta chain. MiXCR was run by TCRdb on the RT-PCR reads, yielding one entry per CDR3 protein. Counted here are hundreds of thousands of distinct CDR3 sequences, around 14% occurring once; the ten biggest clones make up around 10%. The CDR3 totals 14 residues. Trimming removed 1 base at V and 0 bases at J, with 6 bases between. Germline lookup yields CDR1 GTSNPN and CDR2 SVGIG (reference sequence). This record belongs to a study of response to subunit inactivated influenza vaccine. V usage is TRBV30 and J usage is TRBJ1-4; D gene ambiguous. The sequencing used PBMCs from blood, collected about 11 days after vaccination. The sequence derives from a man over 45 who received an inactivated influenza vaccine. The CDR3 region has the DNA TGTGCCTGGAGTGGGGTGACAACTAATGAAAAACTGTTTTTT. It codes for CAWSGVTTNEKLFF. The full variable domain, rest sourced from reference TRBV30 and TRBJ1-4, is SQTIHQWPATLVQPVGSPLSLECTVEGTSNPNLYWYRQAAGRGLQLLFYSVGIGQISSEVPQNLSASRPQDRQFILSSKKLLLSDSGFYLCAWSGVTTNEKLFFGSGTQLSVL.